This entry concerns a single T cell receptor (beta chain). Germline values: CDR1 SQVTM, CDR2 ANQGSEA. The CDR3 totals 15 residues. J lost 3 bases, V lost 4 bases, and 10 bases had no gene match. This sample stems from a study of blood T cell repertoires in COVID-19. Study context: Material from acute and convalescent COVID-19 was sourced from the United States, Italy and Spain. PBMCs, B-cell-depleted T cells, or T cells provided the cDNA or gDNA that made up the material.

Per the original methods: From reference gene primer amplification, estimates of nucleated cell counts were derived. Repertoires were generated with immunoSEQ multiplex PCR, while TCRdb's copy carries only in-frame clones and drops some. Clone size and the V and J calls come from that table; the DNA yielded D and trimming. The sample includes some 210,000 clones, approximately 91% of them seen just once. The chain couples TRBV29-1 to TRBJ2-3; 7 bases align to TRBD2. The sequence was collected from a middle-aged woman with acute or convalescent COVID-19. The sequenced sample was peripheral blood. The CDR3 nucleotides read TGCAGCGTTGCCTTAGTGGGAGGGACGACAGATACGCAGTATTTT. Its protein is CSVALVGGTTDTQYF.